This T cell receptor (beta chain) comes out of a study of blood T cell repertoires in COVID-19. In the study overall: Sample material is recorded as cDNA or gDNA derived from T cells, B-cell-depleted T cells, or PBMCs.

Original analysis: By means of reference gene primer amplification, nucleated cell counts were estimated. Sequencing was performed with immunoSEQ multiplex PCR; in TCRdb, only in-frame clones are kept and a portion is missing. V and J calls and clone size are those listed in that table; D and trimming were worked out from the DNA. In the table there are tens of thousands of clones, around 85% of which are singletons. The CDR3 length is 14 residues. Germline V gene sequence: CDR1 SEHNR, CDR2 FQNEAQ (reference sequence). The ends lost 3 bases at V and 7 bases at J; junction bases unmatched: 3. This chain uses TRBV7-9 with TRBJ1-5, with 10 bases matching TRBD1. Sequences were obtained from peripheral blood. The sequence was collected from a human donor with acute or convalescent COVID-19. The donor label of this sample is uncertain. This CDR3 reads CASSFGTGVQPQHF. In nucleotides, the CDR3 is TGTGCCAGCAGCTTCGGGACAGGGGTGCAGCCCCAGCATTTT.